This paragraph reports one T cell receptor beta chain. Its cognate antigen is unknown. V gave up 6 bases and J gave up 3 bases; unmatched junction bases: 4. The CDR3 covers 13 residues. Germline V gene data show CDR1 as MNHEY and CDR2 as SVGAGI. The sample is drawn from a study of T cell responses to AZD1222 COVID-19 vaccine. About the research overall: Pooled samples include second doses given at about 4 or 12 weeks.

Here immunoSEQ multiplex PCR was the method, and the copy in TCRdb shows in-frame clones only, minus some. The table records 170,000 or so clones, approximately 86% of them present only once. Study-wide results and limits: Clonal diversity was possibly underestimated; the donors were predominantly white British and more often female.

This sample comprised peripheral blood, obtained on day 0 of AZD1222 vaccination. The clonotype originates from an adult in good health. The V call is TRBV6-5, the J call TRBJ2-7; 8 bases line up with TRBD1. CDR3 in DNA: TGTGCCAGCAGCGGACAGGGTCTCTACGAGCAGTACTTC. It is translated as CASSGQGLYEQYF.